Given below is one T cell receptor (beta chain) in context. Its antigen is undetermined. This record belongs to a study of STAT5B mutations in CD4+ large granular lymphocyte leukemia. Study results and caveats: TRBV06-family usage was enriched in top patient clones (8/27) versus controls (2/35).

Germline-derived CDR1 and CDR2 are LGHNT and FRNRAP. This CDR3 contains 14 residues. With 5 bases removed from V and 5 bases from J, the gap between germline ends came to 15 bases. Original methodology: Lowest detectable productive clonotype frequency was 2.59 x 10-5. Profiling relied on immunoSEQ multiplex PCR, and the TCRdb table lists in-frame clones only, not all of them. The DNA gave D and trimming, while V, J and clone size come from that table. The profile shows approximately 34,000 clones, about two thirds of them singletons. The receptor comes from a human donor in good health. Sequencing was carried out using CD4+ T cells from blood buffy coats. This chain joins TRBV12-5 and TRBJ1-2; D might be TRBD1 (5 bases). CDR3 DNA: TGTGCTAGTGGTCCTCGGGTACAGGTATATGGCTACACCTTC. This sequence encodes CASGPRVQVYGYTF.